The TCR beta chain described here comes from a study of shared clonotypes between healthy human individuals. Study context: Samples came from a couple of female and a few male donors aged 18 to 49.

Broader study findings: Shared clonotypes: roughly 4.7% naive CD4, around 3.7% naive CD8, roughly 2.2% memory CD4, 0.4% to 0.5% memory CD8.

Naive CD8 cells were CD45RO-negative, positively selected for CCR7, excluding terminally differentiated effector memory CD45RA+ cells. Several immunoSEQ plates held equal portions of the genomic DNA taken from each subset. TCRdb's copy holds only in-frame clones and misses some; the assay was immunoSEQ multiplex PCR. The data show about 820,000 clones, approximately 92% seen once. As concerns this clone: What it binds is not known. The sample contains more than one DNA sequence encoding this CDR3.

Trimming took 2 bases from V and 3 from J, leaving 8 bases between them. Germline assignment: CDR1 MNHEY and CDR2 SMNVEV (reference sequence). The CDR3 totals 13 residues. Material: naive CD8+ T cells sorted from blood. The sequence was obtained from a man in his thirties or forties in good health. V usage is TRBV27 and J usage is TRBJ2-7; D remains unclear. CDR3 protein: CASSLGRNYEQYF. Here the CDR3 DNA reads TGTGCCAGCAGTTTAGGTCGGAACTACGAGCAGTACTTC.